The rows below give T cell receptor beta chains drawn from one sample of a study of beta chain features in type 1 diabetes. The repertoire was sequenced with immunoSEQ multiplex PCR; TCRdb's copy has only in-frame clones and lacks some. The sample yields around 300,000 clones, approximately 15% seen once. The sample comprised naive CD4+ T cells from blood. The receptor source for this set is a man in his late teens or twenties with type 1 diabetes. Both conserved end residues are part of each CDR3. D genes are given only for firm matches. The size field is filled for only some rows; it gives once, few, many or a size class.

v_gene	abundance	j_gene	d_gene	CDR3aa	CDR3nt
TRBV11-2	.	TRBJ2-7	TRBD1	CASSLGRGYEQYF	TGTGCCAGCAGCTTGGGCAGGGGGTACGAGCAGTACTTC
TRBV5-1	.	TRBJ2-3	TRBD2	CASSLEGLADTDTQYF	TGCGCCAGCAGCTTGGAAGGACTAGCGGACACAGATACGCAGTATTTT
TRBV6-5	.	TRBJ2-5	.	CASSYDPFGVETQYF	TGTGCCAGCAGTTACGACCCCTTCGGGGTAGAGACCCAGTACTTC
TRBV5-6	few	TRBJ2-1	.	CASSVSRWQFF	TGTGCCAGCAGCGTAAGTCGGTGGCAGTTCTTC
TRBV18	.	TRBJ2-5	TRBD1	CASSPSLGTGKETQYF	TGTGCCAGCTCACCATCACTCGGGACAGGGAAAGAGACCCAGTACTTC
TRBV11-2	few	TRBJ1-6	.	CASSFRQRSTLHF	TGTGCCAGCAGCTTCCGACAGCGTTCTACCCTCCACTTT
TRBV4-2	.	TRBJ1-1	.	CASASGTFMTEAFF	TGTGCCAGCGCCTCCGGGACTTTTATGACTGAAGCTTTCTTT
TRBV19	.	TRBJ2-5	.	CASSTPGETQYF	TGTGCCAGTAGTACCCCGGGGGAGACCCAGTACTTC
TRBV5-4	.	TRBJ2-2	.	CASSLEGVPGELFF	TGTGCCAGCAGCTTGGAGGGGGTCCCCGGGGAGCTGTTTTTT
TRBV6-1	.	TRBJ1-2	.	CASKTISGTYGYTF	TGTGCCAGCAAAACTATCTCAGGGACTTATGGCTACACCTTC
TRBV6-5	.	TRBJ1-5	.	CASTLRGNQPQHF	TGTGCCAGCACCCTTCGAGGCAATCAGCCCCAGCATTTT
TRBV29-1	.	TRBJ2-7	.	CSAGRQGEQYF	TGCAGCGCAGGAAGGCAGGGAGAGCAGTACTTC
TRBV4-3	few	TRBJ2-7	TRBD2	CASSRNGGTFYEQYF	TGCGCCAGCAGCCGTAACGGGGGGACTTTCTACGAGCAGTACTTC
TRBV4-3	.	TRBJ2-7	.	CASSQGGQGAYEQYF	TGCGCCAGCAGCCAAGGGGGTCAGGGCGCCTACGAGCAGTACTTC
TRBV7-2	.	TRBJ2-3	.	CASSSARAPIGDTQYF	TGTGCCAGCAGCTCGGCCAGGGCCCCGATCGGAGATACGCAGTATTTT
TRBV4-1	.	TRBJ2-7	TRBD2	CASSQVMSGGEQYF	TGCGCCAGCAGCCAAGTTATGAGCGGGGGCGAGCAGTACTTC
TRBV29-1	.	TRBJ1-3	TRBD1	CSVGSRGVENTIYF	TGCAGCGTTGGTTCCAGGGGGGTCGAAAACACCATATATTTT
TRBV6-6	few	TRBJ2-7	TRBD2	CASSYSSTSGYYEQYF	TGTGCCAGCAGTTACTCATCCACTAGCGGGTACTACGAGCAGTACTTC